These 3 T cell receptor beta chains were sequenced from one sample in a study of CD8+ T cells in alopecia areata. The treatment: oral pan-JAK inhibitor, 5-10 mg twice daily. RNA, once extracted, was reverse transcribed into cDNA for use as the sequencing template. The repertoire was sequenced with immunoSEQ multiplex PCR; TCRdb's copy has only in-frame clones and lacks some. The data show a few hundred thousand clones, 35% to 45% seen once. Sequencing used CD4+ T cells sorted from blood, obtained between weeks 30 and 35, from a patient treated with tofacitinib. The source is a human donor with alopecia areata.

V and J are TRBV7-6 and TRBJ2-1; TRBD1 is a possible D gene (5 bases). The CDR3 has 20 amino acids. Trimming took 1 base from V and 0 from J, leaving 22 bases between them. In germline, CDR1 is SGHVS, CDR2 FNYEAQ. The CDR3 here is CASSLGQGSLESHSYNEQFF. CDR3 nucleotide sequence: TGTGCCAGCAGCTTAGGGCAGGGCAGCCTCGAATCACACTCCTACAATGAGCAGTTCTTC.

A single count supports this clone. This chain joins TRBV5-1 and TRBJ2-7; TRBD2 is a possible D gene (5 bases). Germline CDR1 reads SGHRS; CDR2 reads YFSETQ. With 4 bases removed from V and 9 bases from J, the gap between germline ends came to 20 bases. CDR3 size: 14 residues. The CDR3 region has the DNA TGCGCCAGCAGCCCCCCCTCTCTCGGGGAAGGGCAGTACTTC. It is translated as CASSPPSLGEGQYF.

The rearrangement links TRBV7-6 to TRBJ2-3; D is tentatively TRBD1 or TRBD2 (5 bases each). V lost 2 bases to trimming and J lost 6 bases, with 9 bases between them. Germline V gene sequence: CDR1 SGHVS, CDR2 FNYEAQ. CDR3 length: 13 residues. The CDR3 reads CASSLSRGDTQYF. DNA for the CDR3: TGTGCCAGCAGCTTAAGCCGGGGCGATACGCAGTATTTT.